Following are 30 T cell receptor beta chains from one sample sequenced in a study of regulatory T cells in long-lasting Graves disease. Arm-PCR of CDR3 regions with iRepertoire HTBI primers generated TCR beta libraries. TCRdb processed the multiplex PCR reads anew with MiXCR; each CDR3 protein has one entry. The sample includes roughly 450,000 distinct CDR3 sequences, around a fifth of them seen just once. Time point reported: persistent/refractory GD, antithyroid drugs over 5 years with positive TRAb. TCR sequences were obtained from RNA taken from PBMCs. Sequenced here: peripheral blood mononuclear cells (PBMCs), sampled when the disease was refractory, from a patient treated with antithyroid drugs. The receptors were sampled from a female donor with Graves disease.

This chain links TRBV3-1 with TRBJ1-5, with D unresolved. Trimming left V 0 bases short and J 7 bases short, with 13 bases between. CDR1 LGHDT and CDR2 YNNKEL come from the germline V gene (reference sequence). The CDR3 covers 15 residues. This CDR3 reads CASSQEGLRGQPQHF. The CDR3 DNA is TGTGCCAGCAGCCAAGAGGGCTTACGGGGACAGCCCCAGCATTTT.

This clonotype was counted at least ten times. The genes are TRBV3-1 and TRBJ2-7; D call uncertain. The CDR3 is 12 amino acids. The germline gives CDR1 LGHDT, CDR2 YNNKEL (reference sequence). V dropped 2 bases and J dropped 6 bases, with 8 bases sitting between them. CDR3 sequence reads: CASSQSPSEQYF. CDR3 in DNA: TGTGCCAGCAGCCAATCCCCTTCCGAGCAGTACTTC.

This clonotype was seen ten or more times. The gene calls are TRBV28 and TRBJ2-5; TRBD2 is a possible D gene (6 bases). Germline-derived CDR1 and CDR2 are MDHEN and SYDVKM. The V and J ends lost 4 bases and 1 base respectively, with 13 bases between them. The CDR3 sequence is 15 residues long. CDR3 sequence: CASSWGDGSQETQYF. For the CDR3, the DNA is TGTGCCAGCAGTTGGGGGGACGGATCCCAAGAGACCCAGTACTTC. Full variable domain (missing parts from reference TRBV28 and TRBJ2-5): DVKVTQSSRYLVKRTGEKVFLECVQDMDHENMFWYRQDPGLGLRLIYFSYDVKMKEKGDIPEGYSVSREKKERFSLILESASTNQTSMYLCASSWGDGSQETQYFGPGTRLLVL.

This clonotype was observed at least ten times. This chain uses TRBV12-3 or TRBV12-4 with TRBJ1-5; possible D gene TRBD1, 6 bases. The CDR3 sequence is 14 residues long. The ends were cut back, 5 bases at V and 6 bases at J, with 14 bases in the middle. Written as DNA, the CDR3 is TGTGCCAGCAGTCTACAGGGAGGAGGTCAGCCCCAGCATTTT. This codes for CASSLQGGGQPQHF.

The CDR3 nucleotides are TGCGCCAGCAGCCTGGACAGCAACTCTGGAAACACCATATATTTT. The encoded protein is CASSLDSNSGNTIYF. The chain is built from TRBV5-1 and TRBJ1-3, with a weak D call TRBD1 (6 bases). Germline lookup yields CDR1 SGHRS and CDR2 YFSETQ. The CDR3 is 15 residues long. V was trimmed by 4 bases and J by 0 bases, leaving 11 bases between them. The full variable domain, rest sourced from reference TRBV5-1 and TRBJ1-3, is KAGVTQTPRYLIKTRGQQVTLSCSPISGHRSVSWYQQTPGQGLQFLFEYFSETQRNKGNFPGRFSGRQFSNSRSEMNVSTLELGDSALYLCASSLDSNSGNTIYFGEGSWLTVV.

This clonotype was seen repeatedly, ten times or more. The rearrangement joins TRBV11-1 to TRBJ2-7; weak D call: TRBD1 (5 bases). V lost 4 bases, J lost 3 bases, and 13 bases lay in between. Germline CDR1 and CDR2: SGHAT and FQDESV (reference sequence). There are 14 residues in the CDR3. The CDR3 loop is CASSSTVSNYEQYF. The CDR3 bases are TGTGCCAGCAGCTCGACAGTCTCCAACTACGAGCAGTACTTC.

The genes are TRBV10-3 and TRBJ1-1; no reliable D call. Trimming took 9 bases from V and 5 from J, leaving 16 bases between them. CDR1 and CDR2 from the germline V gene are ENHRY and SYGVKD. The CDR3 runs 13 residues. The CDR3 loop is CAIRTLPGTEAFF. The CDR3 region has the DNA TGTGCCATACGGACCTTGCCTGGTACTGAAGCTTTCTTT.

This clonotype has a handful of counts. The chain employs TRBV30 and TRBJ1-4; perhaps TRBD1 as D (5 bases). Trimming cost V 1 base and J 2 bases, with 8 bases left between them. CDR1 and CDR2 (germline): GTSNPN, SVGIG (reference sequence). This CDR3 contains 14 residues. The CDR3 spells CAWSGRVTNEKLFF. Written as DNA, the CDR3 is TGTGCCTGGAGTGGCAGGGTGACTAATGAAAAACTGTTTTTT.

This CDR3 is CASSPPGTGYYGYTF. The DNA of the CDR3 is TGTGCCAGCAGCCCCCCGGGGACAGGGTACTATGGCTACACCTTC. This chain uses TRBV28 with TRBJ1-2; the match to TRBD1 covers 9 bases. The CDR3 consists of 15 residues. The V gene's germline CDR1 is MDHEN and CDR2 SYDVKM. Trimming took 6 bases from V and 3 from J; bases not matched to a gene: 8.

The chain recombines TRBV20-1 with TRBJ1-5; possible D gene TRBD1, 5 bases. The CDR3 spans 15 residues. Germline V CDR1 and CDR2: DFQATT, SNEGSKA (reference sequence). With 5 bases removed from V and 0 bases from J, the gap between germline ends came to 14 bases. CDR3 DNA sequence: TGCAGTGCTGCCCGGGACCATTATAGCAATCAGCCCCAGCATTTT. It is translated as CSAARDHYSNQPQHF.

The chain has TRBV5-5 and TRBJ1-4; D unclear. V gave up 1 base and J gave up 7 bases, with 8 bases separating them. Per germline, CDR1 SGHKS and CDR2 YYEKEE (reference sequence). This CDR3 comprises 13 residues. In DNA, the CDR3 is TGTGCCAGCAGCTTGATTCCGGGTGAAAAACTGTTTTTT. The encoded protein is CASSLIPGEKLFF.

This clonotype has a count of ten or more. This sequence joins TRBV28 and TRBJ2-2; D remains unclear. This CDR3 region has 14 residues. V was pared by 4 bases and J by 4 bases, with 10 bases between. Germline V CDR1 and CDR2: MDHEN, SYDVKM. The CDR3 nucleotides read TGTGCCAGCAGTTCCCTTGTTATCACCGGGGAGCTGTTTTTT. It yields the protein CASSSLVITGELFF.

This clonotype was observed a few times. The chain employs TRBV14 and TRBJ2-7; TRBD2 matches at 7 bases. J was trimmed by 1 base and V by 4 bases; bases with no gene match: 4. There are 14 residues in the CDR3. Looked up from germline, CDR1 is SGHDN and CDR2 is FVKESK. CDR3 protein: CASSLLAASYEQYF. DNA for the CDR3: TGTGCCAGCAGCCTTCTAGCGGCTTCCTACGAGCAGTACTTC.

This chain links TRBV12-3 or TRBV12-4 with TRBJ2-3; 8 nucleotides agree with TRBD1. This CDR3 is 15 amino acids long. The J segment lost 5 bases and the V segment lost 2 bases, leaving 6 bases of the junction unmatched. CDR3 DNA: TGTGCCAGCAGTTTAAGGGGCAGGGGGCAAGATACGCAGTATTTT. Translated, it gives CASSLRGRGQDTQYF.

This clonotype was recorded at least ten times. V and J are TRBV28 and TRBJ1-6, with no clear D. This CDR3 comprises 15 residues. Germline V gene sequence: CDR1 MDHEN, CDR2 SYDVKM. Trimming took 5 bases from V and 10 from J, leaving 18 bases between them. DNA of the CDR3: TGTGCCAGCAGTCCTACGGGAAGGGATCGCTCACCCCTCCACTTT. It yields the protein CASSPTGRDRSPLHF.

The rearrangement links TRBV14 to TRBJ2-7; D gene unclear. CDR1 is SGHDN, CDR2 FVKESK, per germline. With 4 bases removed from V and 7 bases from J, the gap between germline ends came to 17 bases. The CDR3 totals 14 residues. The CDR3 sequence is CASSPRPMEGEQYF. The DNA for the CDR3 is TGTGCCAGCAGCCCCCGGCCGATGGAAGGAGAGCAGTACTTC.

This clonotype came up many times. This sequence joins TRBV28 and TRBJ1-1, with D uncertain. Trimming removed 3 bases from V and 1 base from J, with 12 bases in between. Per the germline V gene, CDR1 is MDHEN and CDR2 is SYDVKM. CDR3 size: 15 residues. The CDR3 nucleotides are TGTGCCAGCAGTTTCTCCCCGGCAGCGAACACTGAAGCTTTCTTT. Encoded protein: CASSFSPAANTEAFF.

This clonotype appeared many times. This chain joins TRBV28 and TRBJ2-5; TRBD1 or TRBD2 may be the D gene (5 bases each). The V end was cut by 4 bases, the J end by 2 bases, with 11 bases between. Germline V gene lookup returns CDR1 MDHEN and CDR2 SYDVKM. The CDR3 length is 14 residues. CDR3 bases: TGTGCCAGCAGTTGGGGACGGATACAAGAGACCCAGTACTTC. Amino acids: CASSWGRIQETQYF.

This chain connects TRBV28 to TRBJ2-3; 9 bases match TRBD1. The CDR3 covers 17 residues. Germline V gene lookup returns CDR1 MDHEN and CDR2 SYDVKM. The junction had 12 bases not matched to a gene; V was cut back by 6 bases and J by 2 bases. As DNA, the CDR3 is TGTGCCAGCAGCCCCTTACCGGGACAGGGATACACAGATACGCAGTATTTT. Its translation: CASSPLPGQGYTDTQYF.

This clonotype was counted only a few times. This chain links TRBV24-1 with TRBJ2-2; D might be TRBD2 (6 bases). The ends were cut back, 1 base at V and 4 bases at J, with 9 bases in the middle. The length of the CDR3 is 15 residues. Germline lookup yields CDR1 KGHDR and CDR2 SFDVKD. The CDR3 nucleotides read TGTGCCACCAGTGATTTATCCGGGGGCACCGGGGAGCTGTTTTTT. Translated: CATSDLSGGTGELFF.

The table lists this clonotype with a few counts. CDR3 sequence (DNA): TGTGCCAGCAGCCTTCAGGGACAGGGATATATTGGCTACACCTTC. Translation: CASSLQGQGYIGYTF. This chain uses TRBV14 with TRBJ1-2, with 9 positions matching TRBD1. Germline-derived CDR1 and CDR2 are SGHDN and FVKESK. The CDR3 has 15 amino acids. With 4 bases clipped from V and 7 bases from J, the junction kept 10 bases outside the gene matches.

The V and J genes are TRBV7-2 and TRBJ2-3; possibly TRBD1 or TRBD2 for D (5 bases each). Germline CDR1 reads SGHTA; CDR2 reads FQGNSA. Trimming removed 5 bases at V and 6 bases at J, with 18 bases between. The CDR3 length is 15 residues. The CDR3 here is CASSPFPGPWDTQYF. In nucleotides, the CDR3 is TGTGCCAGCAGCCCCTTCCCGGGACCTTGGGATACGCAGTATTTT.

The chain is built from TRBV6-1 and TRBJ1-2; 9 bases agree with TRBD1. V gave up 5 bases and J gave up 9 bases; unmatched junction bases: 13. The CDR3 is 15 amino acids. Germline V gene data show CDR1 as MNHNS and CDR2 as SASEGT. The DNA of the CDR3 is TGTGCCAGCAGTCAGACGACAGGGGGATATTATAGCTACACCTTC. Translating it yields CASSQTTGGYYSYTF.

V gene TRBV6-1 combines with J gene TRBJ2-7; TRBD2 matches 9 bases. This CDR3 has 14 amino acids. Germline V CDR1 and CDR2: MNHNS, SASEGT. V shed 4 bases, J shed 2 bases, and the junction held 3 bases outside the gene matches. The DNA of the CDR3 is TGTGCCAGCAGTGCGCGGGAGGGGGCCTACGAGCAGTACTTC. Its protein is CASSAREGAYEQYF.

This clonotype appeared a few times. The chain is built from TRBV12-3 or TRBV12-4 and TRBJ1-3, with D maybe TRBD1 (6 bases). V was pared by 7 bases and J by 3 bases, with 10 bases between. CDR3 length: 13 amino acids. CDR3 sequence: CASTWGLGNTIYF. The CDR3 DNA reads TGTGCCAGCACGTGGGGGCTTGGAAACACCATATATTTT.

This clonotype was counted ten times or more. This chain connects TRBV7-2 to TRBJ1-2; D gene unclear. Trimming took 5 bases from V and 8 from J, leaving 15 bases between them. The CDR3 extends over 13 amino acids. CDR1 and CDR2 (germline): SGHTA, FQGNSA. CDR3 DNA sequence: TGTGCCAGCAGCACCAACCGCGATGGGGGCTACACCTTC. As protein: CASSTNRDGGYTF.

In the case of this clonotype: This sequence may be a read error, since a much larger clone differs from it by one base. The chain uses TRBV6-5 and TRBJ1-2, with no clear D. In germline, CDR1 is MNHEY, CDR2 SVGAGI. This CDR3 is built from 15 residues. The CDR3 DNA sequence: TGTGCCAGCAGTTTTGGAAGTATCGTCAACTATGGCTGCACCTTC. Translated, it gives CASSFGSIVNYGCTF.

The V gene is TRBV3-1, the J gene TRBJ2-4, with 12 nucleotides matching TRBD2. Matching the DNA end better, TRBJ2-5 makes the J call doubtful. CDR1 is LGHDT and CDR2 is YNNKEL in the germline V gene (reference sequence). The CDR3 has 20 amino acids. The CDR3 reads CASSQGGIWVSSGGVETQYF. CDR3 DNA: TGTGCCAGCAGCCAAGGCGGAATTTGGGTTTCTAGCGGGGGGGTTGAGACCCAGTACTTC.

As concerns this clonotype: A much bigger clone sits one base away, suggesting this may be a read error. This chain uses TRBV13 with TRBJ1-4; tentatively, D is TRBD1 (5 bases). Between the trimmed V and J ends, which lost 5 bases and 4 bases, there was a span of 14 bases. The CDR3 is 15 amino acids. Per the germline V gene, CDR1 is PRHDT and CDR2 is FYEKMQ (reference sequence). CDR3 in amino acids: CASSLTWRGNEKLFF. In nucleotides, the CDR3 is TGTGCCAGCAGCCTAACGTGGAGGGGTAATGAAAAACTGTTTTTT.

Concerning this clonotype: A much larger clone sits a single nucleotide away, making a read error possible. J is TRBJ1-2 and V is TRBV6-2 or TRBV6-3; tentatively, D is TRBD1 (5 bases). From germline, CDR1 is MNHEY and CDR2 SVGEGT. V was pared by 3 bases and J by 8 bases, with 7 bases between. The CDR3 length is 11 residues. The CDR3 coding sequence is TGTGCCAGCAGTTATAAGGGGGGCTACACCTTC. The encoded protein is CASSYKGGYTF.